Each of the 21 T cell receptor beta chains below was sequenced from the same sample in a study of beta chain features in type 1 diabetes. The isolated RNA, all of it, was reverse transcribed, so expressed TCRB transcripts were what got sequenced. The repertoire was sequenced with immunoSEQ multiplex PCR; TCRdb's copy has only in-frame clones and lacks some. The sample includes about 320,000 clones, less than 15% of them seen just once. Sequenced: central memory CD4+ T cells from blood. The receptors here all came from a man aged 30 to 39 in good health.

The chain recombines TRBV2 with TRBJ2-5; D is perhaps TRBD2 (5 bases). Trimming pared 6 bases from V and 8 bases from J, leaving 16 bases between. The CDR3 consists of 13 residues. CDR1 is SNHLY, CDR2 FYNNEI, per germline. In DNA form, the CDR3 reads TGTGCCAGCAGCCAACGAGACCCGGGAACCCAGTACTTC. Its translation is CASSQRDPGTQYF.

The sample holds many counts of this clone. The chain joins TRBV27 to TRBJ2-3; D gene ambiguous. This CDR3 contains 15 residues. The V end was cut by 9 bases, the J end by 1 base, with 17 bases between. From germline, CDR1 is MNHEY and CDR2 SMNVEV (reference sequence). CDR3 sequence reads: CASSTTAVGTDTQYF. CDR3 coding DNA: TGTGCCAGTTCAACGACCGCAGTAGGCACAGATACGCAGTATTTT.

The CDR3 DNA is TGTGCCAGCAGCCCTCTAAAGACTAGCGGGAATAGGGATGAGCAGTTCTTC. Translation: CASSPLKTSGNRDEQFF. This sequence joins TRBV7-6 and TRBJ2-1; TRBD2 matches at 11 bases. The V gene end was trimmed by 5 bases and the J gene end by 8 bases; junction bases not matched to a gene: 14. Looked up from germline, CDR1 is SGHVS and CDR2 is FNYEAQ. The CDR3 contains 17 residues.

This clone was recorded a few times. The chain is built from TRBV11-2 and TRBJ2-7; 10 positions match TRBD1. J lost 2 bases, V lost 7 bases, and 8 bases had no gene match. The CDR3 spans 15 residues. The germline V gene has CDR1 SGHAT and CDR2 FQNNGV. CDR3 in amino acids: CASTEGQGKPYEQYF. The CDR3 DNA reads TGTGCCAGCACCGAGGGACAGGGGAAGCCCTACGAGCAGTACTTC.

This clone was seen more than once but under ten times. The junction does not match germline at one end; this may be a read error. The chain links TRBV11-2 to TRBJ1-1; D is perhaps TRBD1 (6 bases). The CDR3 totals 15 residues. Germline loops: CDR1 SGHAT, CDR2 FQNNGV. The CDR3 reads CASRLALRGRTEAFF. CDR3 in DNA: TGTGCCAGCAGATTAGCCCTCAGGGGACGGACTGAAGCTTTCTTT.

The chain is built from TRBV5-6 and TRBJ2-1, with D uncertain. Germline-derived CDR1 and CDR2 are SGHDT and YYEEEE. V was clipped by 3 bases and J by 10 bases, with 11 bases between them. This CDR3 is 12 amino acids long. The CDR3 bases are TGTGCCAGCAGCTCAGGACGATTCGAGCAGTTCTTC. Its protein is CASSSGRFEQFF.

This clone was observed a handful of times. CDR3 DNA sequence: TGTGCCAGCTCGATCGGCGGGCAGATGGAGACCCAGTACTTC. Residues: CASSIGGQMETQYF. The V call is TRBV18, the J call TRBJ2-5; D possibly corresponds to TRBD2 (5 bases). The V end lost 6 bases, the J end lost 5 bases, and 16 bases lay between the germline ends. This CDR3 has 14 residues. Germline lookup yields CDR1 KGHSH and CDR2 LQKENI.

This clone has just a few counts. CDR3 nucleotides: TGTGCCAGCTTTGGGAGGGGGCAACAGACCCAGTACTTC. Translating it yields CASFGRGQQTQYF. This chain connects TRBV2 to TRBJ2-5; tentatively, D is TRBD1 or TRBD2 (7 bases each). Germline V lookup: CDR1 SNHLY, CDR2 FYNNEI. The CDR3 totals 13 residues. V was clipped by 8 bases and J by 6 bases, with 16 bases between them.

The V call is TRBV10-3, the J call TRBJ2-3; unclear D gene. The CDR3 runs 16 residues. V dropped 3 bases and J dropped 0 bases, with 13 bases sitting between them. CDR1 is ENHRY, CDR2 SYGVKD, per germline. CDR3 in amino acids: CAISDRATTSTDTQYF. The CDR3 DNA follows: TGTGCCATCAGTGATAGGGCAACCACTAGCACAGATACGCAGTATTTT.

This clone was counted only a few times. The J gene is TRBJ1-1, the V gene TRBV5-4, with D maybe TRBD1 (6 bases). The CDR3 runs 17 residues. V lost 2 bases and J 5 bases, leaving 22 bases between the germline ends. Germline lookup yields CDR1 SGHNT and CDR2 YYREEE (reference sequence). The CDR3 bases are TGTGCCAGCAGCTTTATCGGGGGGCAAATGGTTCGGACTGAAGCTTTCTTT. Protein sequence: CASSFIGGQMVRTEAFF.

The chain couples TRBV30 to TRBJ2-3; 11 bases map to TRBD2. Germline CDR1 and CDR2: GTSNPN and SVGIG (reference sequence). V trimming: 2 bases; J trimming: 8 bases; junction bases outside the gene matches: 12. The CDR3 runs 16 residues. The CDR3, as DNA: TGTGCCTGGAGTCCAACCATTAGCGGGAGGGCCGGTACGCAGTATTTT. It specifies CAWSPTISGRAGTQYF.

V is TRBV19 and J is TRBJ2-7; TRBD2 might be the D (5 bases). The V and J ends lost 3 bases and 3 bases respectively, with 12 bases between them. Germline V gene lookup returns CDR1 LNHDA and CDR2 SQIVND (reference sequence). CDR3 length equals 14 residues. CDR3 nucleotide sequence: TGTGCCAGTAGTATCCAGCAGGACTTCTACGAGCAGTACTTC. Amino acids: CASSIQQDFYEQYF.

This clone was seen repeatedly, ten times or more. The V call is TRBV21-1, the J call TRBJ2-7; the DNA was not compared with TRBD1, the D call given in the table. TRBV21-1 is deemed a pseudogene. The length of the CDR3 is 15 residues. The CDR3 region is CASSKIGPGSYEQYV. In nucleotides, the CDR3 is TGTGCCAGCAGCAAAATCGGCCCAGGGTCCTACGAGCAGTACGTC.

This clone has more than one count but fewer than ten. The chain has TRBV7-3 and TRBJ2-3; no firm D call. Trimming removed 1 base at V and 2 bases at J, with 13 bases between. This CDR3 region has 16 residues. The germline V gene encodes CDR1 SGHTA and CDR2 FQGTGA. The CDR3 DNA reads as TGTGCCAGCAGCTTAAGATCAATAGGCTTCACAGATACGCAGTATTTT. This translates into CASSLRSIGFTDTQYF.

This clone was seen repeatedly, ten times or more. The chain uses TRBV14 and TRBJ1-2, with D unresolved. With 1 base removed from V and 4 bases from J, the gap between germline ends came to 10 bases. The length of the CDR3 is 14 residues. Germline loops: CDR1 SGHDN, CDR2 FVKESK. CDR3 DNA sequence: TGTGCCAGCAGCCAAGCCCAGGTCTTCTATGGCTACACCTTC. Amino acids: CASSQAQVFYGYTF.

This clone showed up just a few times. The chain has TRBV4-1 and TRBJ1-1; D is unresolved. Germline loops: CDR1 MGHRA, CDR2 YSYEKL. The CDR3 is made up of 15 amino acids. Trimming cost V 0 bases and J 5 bases, with 13 bases left between them. The CDR3 spells CASSQERSVGTEAFF. Here the CDR3 DNA reads TGCGCCAGCAGCCAAGAAAGGTCTGTCGGTACTGAAGCTTTCTTT.

This clone was seen a few times. The J gene is TRBJ2-7, the V gene TRBV27; D might be TRBD1 or TRBD2, each matching 8 bases. Per the germline V gene, CDR1 is MNHEY and CDR2 is SMNVEV (reference sequence). Trimming cost V 2 bases and J 7 bases, with 21 bases left between them. The CDR3 extends over 16 amino acids. The CDR3 DNA reads as TGTGCCAGCAGTTTAGGGACAGGACTAGCCGGGGGTGAGCAGTACGTC. Translating gives CASSLGTGLAGGEQYV.

V is TRBV11-2 and J is TRBJ2-5; D possibly corresponds to TRBD1 (5 bases). The CDR3 runs 14 residues. V lost 3 bases, J lost 2 bases, and 10 bases lay in between. Looked up from germline, CDR1 is SGHAT and CDR2 is FQNNGV. CDR3 region: CASSFGQVQETQYF. The CDR3 DNA reads TGTGCCAGCAGCTTCGGACAAGTTCAAGAGACCCAGTACTTC.

This chain connects TRBV27 to TRBJ2-5; a weak D match, TRBD1 (6 bases). Trimming removed 1 base from V and 2 bases from J, with 20 bases in between. Germline V gene sequence: CDR1 MNHEY, CDR2 SMNVEV (reference sequence). The CDR3 has 18 amino acids. The CDR3 is CASSLFFDRLGKQETQYF. The CDR3 coding sequence is TGTGCCAGCAGTTTATTTTTCGACAGGCTTGGAAAACAAGAGACCCAGTACTTC.

This clone has just one count. The V call is TRBV6-6, the J call TRBJ2-2; 8 bases agree with TRBD2. The CDR3 is made up of 14 amino acids. The V gene end was trimmed by 6 bases and the J gene end by 3 bases; junction bases not matched to a gene: 3. Germline values: CDR1 MNHNY, CDR2 SVGAGI (reference sequence). CDR3 DNA: TGTGCCAGCAGAGGGACTAGATACACCGGGGAGCTGTTTTTT. This codes for CASRGTRYTGELFF.

For this clone: Other DNA sequences of this sample code for an identical CDR3. The V and J genes are TRBV5-1 and TRBJ2-5, with TRBD2 matching over 12 bases. V lost 3 bases to trimming and J lost 5 bases; unmatched junction nucleotides: 2. The CDR3 totals 14 residues. The germline V gene encodes CDR1 SGHRS and CDR2 YFSETQ. The CDR3 nucleotides read TGCGCCAGCAGCTCGACTAGCGGGGGTGAGACCCAGTACTTC. Protein: CASSSTSGGETQYF.